This T cell receptor (beta chain) was identified in a study of blood T cells in healthy people across ages. Study at large: Per two T cells, template switching captured roughly one barcoded beta molecule. General study results and limits: Age advanced and TCR beta diversity per million T cells fell, roughly linearly.

A sample-barcoded 5' primer and a J-beta primer mix were used in a second PCR of roughly 7 to 12 cycles. TCRdb re-called the 5' RACE reads through MiXCR, storing one row per CDR3 protein. Of about 1.5 million distinct CDR3 sequences listed, approximately 39% are singletons. V was shortened by 8 bases and J by 7 bases, with 17 bases between the two germline ends. This CDR3 contains 13 residues. In its sample, this clonotype was seen once. Its antigen remains unidentified. The sequenced sample was blood. The source of this sequence is a woman in her late teens or twenties in good health. The chain uses TRBV12-3 or TRBV12-4 and TRBJ2-5; no definite D call. The DNA for the CDR3 is TGTGCCAGCGGTTCCGATCCGCCGGGGACCCAGTACTTC. Its translation is CASGSDPPGTQYF.